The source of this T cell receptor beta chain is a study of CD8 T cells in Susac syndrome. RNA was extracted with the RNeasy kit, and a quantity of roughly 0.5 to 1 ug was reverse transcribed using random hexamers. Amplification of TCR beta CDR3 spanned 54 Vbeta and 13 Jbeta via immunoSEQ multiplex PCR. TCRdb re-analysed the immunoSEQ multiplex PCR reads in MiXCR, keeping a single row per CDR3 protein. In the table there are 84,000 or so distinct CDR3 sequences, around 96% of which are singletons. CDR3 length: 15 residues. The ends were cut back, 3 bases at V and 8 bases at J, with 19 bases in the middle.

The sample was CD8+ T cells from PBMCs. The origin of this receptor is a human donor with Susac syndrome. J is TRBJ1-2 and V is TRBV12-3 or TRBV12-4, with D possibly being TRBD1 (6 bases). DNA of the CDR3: TGTGCCAGCAGTTTGGGAAGCGGGGGGGCCGGAGGCTACACCTTC. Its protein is CASSLGSGGAGGYTF.